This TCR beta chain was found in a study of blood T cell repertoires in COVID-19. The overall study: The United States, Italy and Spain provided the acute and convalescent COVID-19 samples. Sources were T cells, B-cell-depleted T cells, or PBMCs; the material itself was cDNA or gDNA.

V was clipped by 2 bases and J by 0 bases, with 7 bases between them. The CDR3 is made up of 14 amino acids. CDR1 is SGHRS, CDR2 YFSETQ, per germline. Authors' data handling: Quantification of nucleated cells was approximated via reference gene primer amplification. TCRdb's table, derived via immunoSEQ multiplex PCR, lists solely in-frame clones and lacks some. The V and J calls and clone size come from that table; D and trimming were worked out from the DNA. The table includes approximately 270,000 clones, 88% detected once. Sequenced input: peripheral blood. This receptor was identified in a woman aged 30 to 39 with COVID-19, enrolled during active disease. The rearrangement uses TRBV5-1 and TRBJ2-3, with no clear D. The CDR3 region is CASSFGSSTDTQYF. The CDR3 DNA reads TGCGCCAGCAGCTTCGGGTCTAGCACAGATACGCAGTATTTT.